The source of this TCR beta chain is a study of T-cell reconstitution after alpha-beta-depleted transplantation in children. In its sample, this clonotype was seen many times. V lost 2 bases, J lost 4 bases, and 9 bases lay in between. The CDR3 covers 13 residues. Germline CDR1 MGHRA, CDR2 YSYEKL. A TCRbeta library incorporating unique molecular identifiers was prepared. Each CDR3 protein is one row after TCRdb ran MiXCR on the PCR reads. This sample has around 370,000 distinct CDR3 sequences, with 10% found just once. The sample consisted of PBMCs from the stem cell graft donor, taken from the stem cell graft. The sequence was obtained from a human donor who donated a stem cell graft to a child with acute lymphoblastic leukemia. This rearrangement joins TRBV4-1 to TRBJ2-7, with D possibly TRBD1 on 6 matching bases. The CDR3 DNA reads as TGCGCCAGCAGCCAAAACAGGGCTTACGAGCAGTACTTC. It is translated as CASSQNRAYEQYF.